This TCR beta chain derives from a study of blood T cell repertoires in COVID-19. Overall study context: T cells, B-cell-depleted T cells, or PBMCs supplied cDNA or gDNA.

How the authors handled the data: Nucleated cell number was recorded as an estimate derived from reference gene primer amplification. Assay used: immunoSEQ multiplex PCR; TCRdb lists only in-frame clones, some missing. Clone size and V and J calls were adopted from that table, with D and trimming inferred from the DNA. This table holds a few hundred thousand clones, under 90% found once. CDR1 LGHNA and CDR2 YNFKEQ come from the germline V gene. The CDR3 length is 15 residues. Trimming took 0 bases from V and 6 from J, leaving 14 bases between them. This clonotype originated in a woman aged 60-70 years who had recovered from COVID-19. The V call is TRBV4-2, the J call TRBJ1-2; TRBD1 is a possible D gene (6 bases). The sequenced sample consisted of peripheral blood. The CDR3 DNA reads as TGTGCCAGCAGCCAAGAAGGCAGGGGTGTTAATGGCTACACCTTC. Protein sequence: CASSQEGRGVNGYTF.